A selection of T cell receptor beta chains follows, all from one sample in a study of chemoradiotherapy in HPV16-positive cancers. Some clones are missing from TCRdb's copy, which holds only in-frame ones; the method was immunoSEQ multiplex PCR. The data contain about 21,000 clones, about 87% of them singletons. This material consisted of blood, taken from a patient who underwent chemoradiotherapy. Source of these receptors: a human donor with HPV-associated anogenital cancer. CDR3s include the opening cysteine and the closing phenylalanine or tryptophan. A D gene is named only where the DNA matches it firmly. The size field is filled for only some rows; it gives once, few, many or a size class.

size: NA
V: TRBV20-1
J: TRBJ1-1
D: NA
DNA: TGCAGCGCTAGACTGAACACTGAAGCTTTCTTT
CDR3: CSARLNTEAFF

size: few
V: TRBV10-2
J: TRBJ1-5
D: TRBD1
DNA: TGCGCCAGCAGTGTCGGGACAGGTCTCAATCAGCCCCAGCATTTT
CDR3: CASSVGTGLNQPQHF

size: NA
V: TRBV6-5
J: TRBJ2-7
D: NA
DNA: TGTGCCAGCAGTTCCCAGACAGGCGTCTCCTACGAGCAGTACTTC
CDR3: CASSSQTGVSYEQYF

size: NA
V: TRBV9
J: TRBJ1-4
D: NA
DNA: TGTGCCAGCAGCGTAGTGTCTCGGAGCGGGGGGGAAAAACTGTTTTTT
CDR3: CASSVVSRSGGEKLFF

size: NA
V: TRBV18
J: TRBJ1-3
D: NA
DNA: TGTGCCAGCCATCGAGGGGCCGGTTCTTCTGACACCATATATTTT
CDR3: CASHRGAGSSDTIYF

size: NA
V: TRBV29-1
J: TRBJ2-1
D: TRBD2
DNA: TGCAGCGGTTCTAGCGGGGGTTACAATGAGCAGTTCTTC
CDR3: CSGSSGGYNEQFF

size: NA
V: TRBV15
J: TRBJ1-6
D: NA
DNA: TGTGCCACCAGCAGAAAACGGGTGGGCAGTTATAATTCACCCCTCCACTTT
CDR3: CATSRKRVGSYNSPLHF

size: NA
V: TRBV4-3
J: TRBJ2-2
D: NA
DNA: TGCGCCAGCAGCCAAGCCGGGCAGGGCAACACCGGGGAGCTGTTTTTT
CDR3: CASSQAGQGNTGELFF

size: few
V: TRBV7-2
J: TRBJ1-1
D: NA
DNA: TGTGCCAGCACCCGGTCAACGAACACTGAAGCTTTCTTT
CDR3: CASTRSTNTEAFF

size: NA
V: TRBV11-3
J: TRBJ2-2
D: TRBD2
DNA: TGTGCCAGCAGCTTCCTAGCGGGAGCCGTCGGGGAGCTGTTTTTT
CDR3: CASSFLAGAVGELFF

size: few
V: TRBV7-6
J: TRBJ2-7
D: TRBD1
DNA: TGTGCCAGCAGCCCTCGGAGGCAGGGCGGGACAGGGCTCCACGAGCAGTACTTC
CDR3: CASSPRRQGGTGLHEQYF

size: NA
V: TRBV12-5
J: TRBJ1-5
D: TRBD1
DNA: TGTGCTAGTGGTTCACAGGGGGCCCACCAGCCCCAGCATTTT
CDR3: CASGSQGAHQPQHF

size: few
V: TRBV2
J: TRBJ2-7
D: TRBD1
DNA: TGTGCCAGCAGTGAAGGCCAGGGGGCTCTATACGAGCAGTACTTC
CDR3: CASSEGQGALYEQYF

size: NA
V: TRBV5-1
J: TRBJ1-1
D: NA
DNA: TGCGCCAGCAGCTTGGAAAGGGGCGCGGACACTGAAGCTTTCTTT
CDR3: CASSLERGADTEAFF